This TCR beta chain was identified in a study of cytomegalovirus exposure and HLA in healthy donors. Per the germline V gene, CDR1 is WNHNN and CDR2 is SYGVQD (reference sequence). V lost 3 bases and J lost 2; bases outside the gene matches: 10. The CDR3 is made up of 16 amino acids. The PCR ran on 60 Vbeta and 13 Jbeta primers. This table comes from immunoSEQ multiplex PCR, and its TCRdb copy is limited to in-frame clones, with some not included. The sample has more than 75,000 clones, around 74% seen once. This receptor was identified in a woman between 50 and 59 years old in good health and CMV-seropositive. Sequences were obtained from PBMCs. The chain carries TRBV10-1 and TRBJ2-7; the match to TRBD2 covers 7 bases. In nucleotides, the CDR3 is TGCGCCAGCAGTGATTTGGTTACGGGAGGCGCCTACGAGCAGTACTTC. It yields the protein CASSDLVTGGAYEQYF.